The 24 T cell receptor beta chains reported below all come from one sample, sequenced in a study of CD8+ T cells in alopecia areata. Treatment noted: oral pan-JAK inhibitor, 5-10 mg twice daily. Reverse transcribed after extraction, RNA yielded cDNA as the sequencing template. Method: immunoSEQ multiplex PCR; TCRdb's copy keeps in-frame clones and lacks some. Of 250,000 to 350,000 clones listed, about three fifths were seen once; the top ten hold roughly 0.88%. The specimen comprised CD4+ T cells sorted from blood, sampled between weeks 51 and 54, from a patient treated with tofacitinib. These receptors all stem from a human donor with alopecia areata.

The chain is built from TRBV6-6 and TRBJ1-4, with TRBD1 as a possible D gene (6 bases). This CDR3 is built from 14 residues. Germline V gives CDR1 MNHNY, CDR2 SVGAGI (reference sequence). V lost 2 bases and J 2 bases, leaving 6 bases between the germline ends. As DNA, the CDR3 is TGTGCCAGCAGTTACGGACAGACTAATGAAAAACTGTTTTTT. Protein: CASSYGQTNEKLFF.

The V gene is TRBV7-6, the J gene TRBJ2-5, with TRBD2 matching over 14 bases. Trimming removed 1 base from V and 0 bases from J; junction bases left unmatched: 1. There are 17 residues in the CDR3. Germline V gives CDR1 SGHVS, CDR2 FNYEAQ. The CDR3 spells CASSLGLAGGYQETQYF. The DNA for the CDR3 is TGTGCCAGCAGCTTAGGACTAGCGGGGGGGTACCAAGAGACCCAGTACTTC. Full variable domain (rest looked up from reference TRBV7-6 and TRBJ2-5): GAGVSQSPRYKVTKRGQDVALRCDPISGHVSLYWYRQALGQGPEFLTYFNYEAQQDKSGLPNDRFSAERPEGSISTLTIQRTEQRDSAMYRCASSLGLAGGYQETQYFGPGTRLLVL.

The V gene is TRBV29-1, the J gene TRBJ2-2; 10 positions match TRBD2. Losses at the gene ends were 0 bases for V and 3 bases for J; bases not matched to a gene: 4. Germline V gene lookup returns CDR1 SQVTM and CDR2 ANQGSEA. This CDR3 is built from 16 residues. The CDR3 here is CSVEEALAGHTGELFF. CDR3 sequence (DNA): TGCAGCGTTGAAGAGGCACTAGCGGGGCACACCGGGGAGCTGTTTTTT.

This clone was detected ten times or more. The chain recombines TRBV18 with TRBJ1-1; no reliable D call. CDR3 size: 13 residues. Germline V lookup: CDR1 KGHSH, CDR2 LQKENI. Trimming removed 6 bases at V and 2 bases at J, with 10 bases between. CDR3 DNA sequence: TGTGCCAGCTCCCAGGACCTTAACACTGAAGCTTTCTTT. This encodes CASSQDLNTEAFF.

The V gene is TRBV7-6, the J gene TRBJ2-7; no clear D. Germline values: CDR1 SGHVS, CDR2 FNYEAQ. The V and J ends lost 4 bases and 2 bases respectively, with 12 bases between them. CDR3 length: 14 residues. The CDR3 DNA reads as TGTGCCAGCAGCTCCACCCTAACCGCCTACGAGCAGTACTTC. Amino acids: CASSSTLTAYEQYF.

The genes are TRBV9 and TRBJ2-5; 8 nucleotides align to TRBD1. The CDR3 has 16 residues. Losses at the gene ends were 0 bases for V and 5 bases for J; bases not matched to a gene: 9. Germline loops: CDR1 SGDLS, CDR2 YYNGEE. The CDR3 reads CASSVGPRQGSETQYF. In DNA, the CDR3 is TGTGCCAGCAGCGTAGGTCCGAGACAGGGGTCCGAGACCCAGTACTTC.

V usage is TRBV6-4 and J usage is TRBJ1-6; no definite D call. The CDR3 covers 14 residues. The ends were cut back, 8 bases at V and 12 bases at J, with 20 bases in the middle. Per germline, CDR1 MRHNA and CDR2 SNTAGT. The CDR3 protein is CASFPVGPARPLHF. As DNA, the CDR3 is TGTGCCAGCTTCCCGGTAGGCCCCGCAAGACCCCTCCACTTT.

This chain links TRBV10-3 with TRBJ2-3; tentative D call: TRBD2 (6 bases). There are 15 residues in the CDR3. V was pared by 2 bases and J by 3 bases, with 12 bases between. Germline V gene sequence: CDR1 ENHRY, CDR2 SYGVKD. CDR3 nucleotide sequence: TGTGCCATCAGTGAGGAGGTGGGGGGAACAGATACGCAGTATTTT. Protein sequence: CAISEEVGGTDTQYF.

The rearrangement uses TRBV14 and TRBJ2-7, with D perhaps matching TRBD1 or TRBD2 (5 bases each). Trimming pared 4 bases from V and 2 bases from J, leaving 15 bases between. The CDR3 is 15 residues long. CDR1 and CDR2 (germline): SGHDN, FVKESK. Written as DNA, the CDR3 is TGTGCCAGCAGCCCACCGGGACGTCGCCCCTACGAGCAGTACTTC. This translates into CASSPPGRRPYEQYF. Looking up the rest from reference TRBV14 and TRBJ2-7 gives the full variable domain: EAGVTQFPSHSVIEKGQTVTLRCDPISGHDNLYWYRRVMGKEIKFLLHFVKESKQDESGMPNNRFLAERTGGTYSTLKVQPAELEDSGVYFCASSPPGRRPYEQYFGPGTRLTVT.

This clone was recorded a few times. The DNA of the CDR3 is TGTGCCAGCAGCTTAGTCAGGGGCGAGCAGTACTTC. The encoded protein is CASSLVRGEQYF. The chain joins TRBV11-2 to TRBJ2-7; D is possibly TRBD1 (6 bases). The CDR3 consists of 12 residues. In germline, CDR1 is SGHAT, CDR2 FQNNGV. V lost 1 base to trimming and J lost 6 bases, with 7 bases between them.

V and J are TRBV7-3 and TRBJ2-2, with 7 bases aligning to TRBD1. The CDR3 sequence is 16 residues long. V lost 5 bases, J lost 4 bases, and 10 bases stayed unmatched. The germline CDR1 and CDR2 sequences are SGHTA and FQGTGA. CDR3: CASSEYVTGSTGELFF. The CDR3 DNA reads as TGTGCCAGCAGCGAATACGTGACAGGGTCCACCGGGGAGCTGTTTTTT.

This clone was counted a single time. The chain uses TRBV7-9 and TRBJ2-1, with 8 bases identical to TRBD2. Trimming cost V 4 bases and J 4 bases; bases outside gene matches: 3. Germline values: CDR1 SEHNR, CDR2 FQNEAQ (reference sequence). The CDR3 loop spans 14 amino acids. DNA of the CDR3: TGTGCCAGCAGCTCACTAGCGGTGTACAATGAGCAGTTCTTC. It is translated as CASSSLAVYNEQFF.

The chain combines TRBV5-1 with TRBJ2-3; 8 nucleotides agree with TRBD1. J lost 0 bases, V lost 4 bases, and 7 bases had no gene match. Germline V lookup: CDR1 SGHRS, CDR2 YFSETQ. This CDR3 has 16 residues. The DNA of the CDR3 is TGCGCCAGCAGCCCTCGGACAGGGACTAGCACAGATACGCAGTATTTT. Amino acid sequence: CASSPRTGTSTDTQYF. Full variable domain (missing parts from reference TRBV5-1 and TRBJ2-3): KAGVTQTPRYLIKTRGQQVTLSCSPISGHRSVSWYQQTPGQGLQFLFEYFSETQRNKGNFPGRFSGRQFSNSRSEMNVSTLELGDSALYLCASSPRTGTSTDTQYFGPGTRLTVL.

The gene calls are TRBV29-1 and TRBJ2-1, with 8 bases lining up with TRBD2. The trim removed 6 bases at V and 0 bases at J, leaving 7 bases unmatched. CDR1 SQVTM and CDR2 ANQGSEA come from the germline V gene. This CDR3 is 15 amino acids long. This CDR3 reads CSVPSGSSSYNEQFF. CDR3 DNA sequence: TGCAGCGTCCCTAGCGGGTCTAGCTCCTACAATGAGCAGTTCTTC.

The chain combines TRBV13 with TRBJ2-7, with D unclear. Trimming removed 5 bases from V and 6 bases from J, with 11 bases in between. The CDR3 runs 12 residues. Germline V gene data show CDR1 as PRHDT and CDR2 as FYEKMQ (reference sequence). CDR3 region: CASSPRSSEQYF. The CDR3 region has the DNA TGTGCCAGCAGCCCCCGGTCTTCCGAGCAGTACTTC.

The genes are TRBV29-1 and TRBJ2-4, with a tentative D call TRBD2 (5 bases). The CDR3 contains 15 residues. With 0 bases removed from V and 9 bases from J, the gap between germline ends came to 18 bases. CDR1 SQVTM and CDR2 ANQGSEA come from the germline V gene. CDR3 sequence: CSVEDLTGNSGIQYF. The DNA of the CDR3 is TGCAGCGTTGAAGATCTTACCGGTAACAGCGGCATTCAGTACTTC. The entire variable domain, with the rest obtained from reference TRBV29-1 and TRBJ2-4, is as follows: SAVISQKPSRDICQRGTSLTIQCQVDSQVTMMFWYRQQPGQSLTLIATANQGSEATYESGFVIDKFPISRPNLTFSTLTVSNMSPEDSSIYLCSVEDLTGNSGIQYFGAGTRLSVL.

V and J are TRBV18 and TRBJ2-5, with D perhaps matching TRBD1 (6 bases). Germline V lookup: CDR1 KGHSH, CDR2 LQKENI. The V gene lost 2 bases and the J gene lost 4 bases, with 11 bases spanning the gap. This CDR3 has 14 residues. CDR3 nucleotide sequence: TGTGCCAGCTCACCAGGACAGCCGAGAGAGACCCAGTACTTC. The encoded protein is CASSPGQPRETQYF. The full variable domain, in which reference TRBV18 and TRBJ2-5 provide the parts outside the CDR3, is NAGVMQNPRHLVRRRGQEARLRCSPMKGHSHVYWYRQLPEEGLKFMVYLQKENIIDESGMPKERFSAEFPKEGPSILRIQQVVRGDSAAYFCASSPGQPRETQYFGPGTRLLVL.

V gene TRBV10-3 combines with J gene TRBJ2-2, with TRBD2 matching 8 bases. Germline values: CDR1 ENHRY, CDR2 SYGVKD. The CDR3 sequence is 17 residues long. Trimming at V came to 1 base and at J to 1 base, leaving 5 bases not matched to a gene. This chain's CDR3 is CAISEWLAGKNTGELFF. For the CDR3, the DNA is TGTGCCATCAGTGAGTGGTTAGCGGGGAAGAACACCGGGGAGCTGTTTTTT.

The table lists this clone with a few counts. J is TRBJ1-6 and V is TRBV5-1, with a tentative D call TRBD1 (5 bases). Trimming left V 4 bases short and J 5 bases short, with 13 bases between. The germline CDR1 and CDR2 sequences are SGHRS and YFSETQ. The CDR3 runs to 15 residues. CDR3 DNA sequence: TGCGCCAGCAGCCCCAAGACGGGGGATAATTCACCCCTCCACTTT. Translated: CASSPKTGDNSPLHF.

The CDR3 nucleotides are TGCGCCAGCAGCCAAGACCCGGGACAGCTCTATGGCTACACCTTC. The encoded protein is CASSQDPGQLYGYTF. The chain employs TRBV4-3 and TRBJ1-2; 7 bases align to TRBD1. Germline V gives CDR1 LGHNA, CDR2 YSLEER. V was clipped by 0 bases and J by 4 bases; unmatched bases: 5. The CDR3 contains 15 residues.

The chain links TRBV4-2 to TRBJ1-3; no definite D call. Germline V CDR1 and CDR2: LGHNA, YNFKEQ. V lost 2 bases and J lost 0, with 8 bases in between. The CDR3 sequence is 15 residues long. In DNA form, the CDR3 reads TGTGCCAGCAGCCAAACGCTTAGCTCTGGAAACACCATATATTTT. Protein sequence: CASSQTLSSGNTIYF.

In this sample, this clone turned up a few times. The V and J genes are TRBV30 and TRBJ2-3, with D possibly matching TRBD2 (7 bases). V was cut by 2 bases and J by 7 bases, with 16 bases left in between. The CDR3 is 14 amino acids. Germline V gene data show CDR1 as GTSNPN and CDR2 as SVGIG (reference sequence). This chain's CDR3 is CAWSYKGGGNTQYF. In DNA form, the CDR3 reads TGTGCCTGGAGTTACAAAGGGGGGGGAAATACGCAGTATTTT.

This rearrangement joins TRBV2 to TRBJ2-1; 7 positions agree with TRBD1. Germline V lookup: CDR1 SNHLY, CDR2 FYNNEI. This CDR3 comprises 12 residues. The junction had 4 bases not matched to a gene; V was cut back by 8 bases and J by 6 bases. The CDR3, as DNA: TGTGCCAGCTACGGACAGGCCAATGAGCAGTTCTTC. It is translated as CASYGQANEQFF.

The chain carries TRBV11-2 and TRBJ2-5, with D hard to call. With 1 base removed from V and 4 bases from J, the gap between germline ends came to 10 bases. This CDR3 contains 14 residues. CDR1 and CDR2 (germline): SGHAT, FQNNGV. CDR3 residues: CASSLVSSLETQYF. CDR3 DNA sequence: TGTGCCAGCAGCTTAGTTTCCAGCCTAGAGACCCAGTACTTC.